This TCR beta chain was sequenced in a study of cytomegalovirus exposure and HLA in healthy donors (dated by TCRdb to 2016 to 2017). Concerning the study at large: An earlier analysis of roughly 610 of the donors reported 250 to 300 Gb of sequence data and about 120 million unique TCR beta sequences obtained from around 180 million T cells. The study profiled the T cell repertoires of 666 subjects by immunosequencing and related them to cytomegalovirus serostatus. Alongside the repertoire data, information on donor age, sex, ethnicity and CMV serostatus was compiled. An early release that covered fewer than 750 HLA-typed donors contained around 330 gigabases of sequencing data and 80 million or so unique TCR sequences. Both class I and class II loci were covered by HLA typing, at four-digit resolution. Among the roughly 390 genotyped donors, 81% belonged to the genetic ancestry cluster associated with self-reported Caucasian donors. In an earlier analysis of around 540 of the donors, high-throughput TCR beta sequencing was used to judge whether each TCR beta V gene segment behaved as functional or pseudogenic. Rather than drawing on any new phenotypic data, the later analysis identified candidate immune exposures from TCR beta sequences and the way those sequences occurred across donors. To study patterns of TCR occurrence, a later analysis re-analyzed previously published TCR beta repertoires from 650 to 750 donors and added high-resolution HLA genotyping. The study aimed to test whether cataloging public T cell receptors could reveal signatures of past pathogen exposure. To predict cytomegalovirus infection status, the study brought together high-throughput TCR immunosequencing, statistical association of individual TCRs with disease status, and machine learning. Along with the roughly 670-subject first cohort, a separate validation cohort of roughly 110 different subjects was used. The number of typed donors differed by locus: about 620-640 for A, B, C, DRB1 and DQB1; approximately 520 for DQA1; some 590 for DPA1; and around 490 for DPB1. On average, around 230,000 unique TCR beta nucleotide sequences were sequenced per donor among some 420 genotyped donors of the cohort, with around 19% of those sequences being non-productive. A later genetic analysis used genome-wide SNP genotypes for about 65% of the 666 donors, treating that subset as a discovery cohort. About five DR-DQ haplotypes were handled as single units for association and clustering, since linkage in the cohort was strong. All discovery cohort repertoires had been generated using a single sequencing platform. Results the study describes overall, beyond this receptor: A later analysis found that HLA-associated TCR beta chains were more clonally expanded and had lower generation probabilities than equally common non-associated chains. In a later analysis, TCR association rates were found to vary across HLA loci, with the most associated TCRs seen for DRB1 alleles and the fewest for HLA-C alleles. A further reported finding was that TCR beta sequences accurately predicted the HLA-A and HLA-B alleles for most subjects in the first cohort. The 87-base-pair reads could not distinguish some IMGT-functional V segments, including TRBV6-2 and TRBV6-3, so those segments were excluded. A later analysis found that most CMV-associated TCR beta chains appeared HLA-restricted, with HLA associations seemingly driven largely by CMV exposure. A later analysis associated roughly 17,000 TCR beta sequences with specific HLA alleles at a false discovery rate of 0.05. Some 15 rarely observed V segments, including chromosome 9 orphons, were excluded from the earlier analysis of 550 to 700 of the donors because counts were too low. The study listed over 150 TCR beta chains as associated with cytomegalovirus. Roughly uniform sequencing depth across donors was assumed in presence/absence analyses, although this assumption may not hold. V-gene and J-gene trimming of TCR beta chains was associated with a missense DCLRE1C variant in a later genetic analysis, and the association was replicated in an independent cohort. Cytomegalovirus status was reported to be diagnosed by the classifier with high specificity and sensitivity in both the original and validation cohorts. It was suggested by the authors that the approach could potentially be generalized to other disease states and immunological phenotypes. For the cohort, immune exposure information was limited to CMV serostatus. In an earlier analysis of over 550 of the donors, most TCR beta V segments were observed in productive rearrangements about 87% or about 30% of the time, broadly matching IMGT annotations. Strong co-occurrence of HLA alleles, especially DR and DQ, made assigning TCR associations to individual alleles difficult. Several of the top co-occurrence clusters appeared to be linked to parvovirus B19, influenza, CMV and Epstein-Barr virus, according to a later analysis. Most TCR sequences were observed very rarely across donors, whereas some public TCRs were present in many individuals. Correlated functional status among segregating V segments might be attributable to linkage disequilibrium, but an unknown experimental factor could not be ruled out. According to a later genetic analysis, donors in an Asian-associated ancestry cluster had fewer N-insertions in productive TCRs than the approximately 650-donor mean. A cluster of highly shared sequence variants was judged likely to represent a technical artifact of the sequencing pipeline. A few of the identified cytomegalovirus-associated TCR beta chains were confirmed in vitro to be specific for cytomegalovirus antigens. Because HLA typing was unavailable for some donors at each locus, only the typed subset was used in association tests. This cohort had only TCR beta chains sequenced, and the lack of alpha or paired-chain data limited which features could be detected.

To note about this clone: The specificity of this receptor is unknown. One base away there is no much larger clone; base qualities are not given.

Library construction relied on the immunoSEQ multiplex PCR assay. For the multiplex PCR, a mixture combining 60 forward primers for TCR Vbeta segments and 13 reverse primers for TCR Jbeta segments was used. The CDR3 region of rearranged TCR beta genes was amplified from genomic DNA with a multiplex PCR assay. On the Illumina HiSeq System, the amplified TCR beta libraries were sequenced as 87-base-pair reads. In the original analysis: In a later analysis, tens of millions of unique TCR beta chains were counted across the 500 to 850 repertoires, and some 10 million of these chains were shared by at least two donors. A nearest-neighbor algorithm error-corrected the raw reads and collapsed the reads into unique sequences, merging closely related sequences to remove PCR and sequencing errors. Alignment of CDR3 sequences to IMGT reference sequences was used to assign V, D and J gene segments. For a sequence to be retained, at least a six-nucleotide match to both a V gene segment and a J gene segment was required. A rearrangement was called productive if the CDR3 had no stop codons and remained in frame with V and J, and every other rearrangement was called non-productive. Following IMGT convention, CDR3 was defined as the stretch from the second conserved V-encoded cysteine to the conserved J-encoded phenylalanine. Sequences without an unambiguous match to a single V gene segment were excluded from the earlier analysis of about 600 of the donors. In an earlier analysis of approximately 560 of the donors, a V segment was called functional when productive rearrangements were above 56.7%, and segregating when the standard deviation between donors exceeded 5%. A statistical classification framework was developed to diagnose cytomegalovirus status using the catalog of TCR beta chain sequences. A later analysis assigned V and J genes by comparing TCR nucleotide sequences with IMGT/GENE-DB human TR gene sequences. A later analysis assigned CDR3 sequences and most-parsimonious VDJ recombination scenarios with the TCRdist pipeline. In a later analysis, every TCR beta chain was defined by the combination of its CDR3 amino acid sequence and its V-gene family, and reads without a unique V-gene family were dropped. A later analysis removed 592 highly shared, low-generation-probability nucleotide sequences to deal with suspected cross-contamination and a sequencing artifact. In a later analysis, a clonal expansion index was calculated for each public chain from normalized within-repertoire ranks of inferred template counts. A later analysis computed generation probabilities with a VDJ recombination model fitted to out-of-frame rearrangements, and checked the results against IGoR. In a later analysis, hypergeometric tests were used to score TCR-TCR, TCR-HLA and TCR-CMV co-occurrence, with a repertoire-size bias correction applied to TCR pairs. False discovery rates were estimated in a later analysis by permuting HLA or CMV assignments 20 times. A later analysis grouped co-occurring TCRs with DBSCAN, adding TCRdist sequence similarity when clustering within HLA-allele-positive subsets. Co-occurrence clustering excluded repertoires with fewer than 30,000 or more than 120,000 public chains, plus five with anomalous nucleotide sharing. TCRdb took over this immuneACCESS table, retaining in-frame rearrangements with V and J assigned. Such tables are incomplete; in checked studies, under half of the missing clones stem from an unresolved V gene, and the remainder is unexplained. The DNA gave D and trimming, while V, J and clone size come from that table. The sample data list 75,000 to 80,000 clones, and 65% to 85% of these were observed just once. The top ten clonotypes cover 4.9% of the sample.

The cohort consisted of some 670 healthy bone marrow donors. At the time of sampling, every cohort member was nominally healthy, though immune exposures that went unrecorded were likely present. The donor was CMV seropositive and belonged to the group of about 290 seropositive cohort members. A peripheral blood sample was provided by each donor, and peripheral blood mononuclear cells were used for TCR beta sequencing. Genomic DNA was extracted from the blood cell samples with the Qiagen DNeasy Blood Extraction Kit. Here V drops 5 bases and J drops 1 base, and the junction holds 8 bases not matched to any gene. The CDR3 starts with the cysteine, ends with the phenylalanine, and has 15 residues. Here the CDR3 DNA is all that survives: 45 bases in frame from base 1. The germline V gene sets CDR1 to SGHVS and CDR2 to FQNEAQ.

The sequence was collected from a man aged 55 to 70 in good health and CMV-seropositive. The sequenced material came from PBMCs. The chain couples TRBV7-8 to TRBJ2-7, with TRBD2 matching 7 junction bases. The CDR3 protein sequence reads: CASSTLAGVSYEQYF. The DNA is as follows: TGTGCCAGCAGCACCTTGGCGGGGGTTTCCTACGAGCAGTACTTC. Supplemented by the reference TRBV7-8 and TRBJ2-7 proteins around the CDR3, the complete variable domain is GAGVSQSPRYKVAKRGQDVALRCDPISGHVSLFWYQQALGQGPEFLTYFQNEAQLDKSGLPSDRFFAERPEGSVSTLKIQRTQQEDSAVYLCASSTLAGVSYEQYFGPGTRLTVT.